A selection of T cell receptor beta chains follows, all from one sample in a study of naive and memory T cell subsets. TCRdb reprocessed the UMI-ligation and nested PCR reads via MiXCR and lists one record per CDR3 protein. Of some 30,000 distinct CDR3 sequences listed, about 6.9% are singletons. This material consisted of skin, taken from a tuberculin skin test site. All receptors derive from an adult in good health. Both conserved end residues are part of each CDR3. D genes are given only for firm matches. A row's size may be missing; if present it is once, few, many or a size class.

d_call | j_call | v_call | clone_size | cdr3_nt | cdr3_aa
NA | TRBJ2-7 | TRBV12-3/TRBV12-4 | many | TGTGCCAGCAGCCTGACCCTAGCATCCTACGAGCAGTACTTC | CASSLTLASYEQYF
TRBD1 | TRBJ1-1 | TRBV20-1 | many | TGCAGTGCCAAGGGACAGGGAGTCACTGAAGCTTTCTTT | CSAKGQGVTEAFF
NA | TRBJ2-1 | TRBV20-1 | many | TGCAGTGCTAGAGCCTATCAAAGTCAGTTCTTC | CSARAYQSQFF
NA | TRBJ2-2 | TRBV3-1 | many | TGTGCCAGCAGCCAACTGGACTCCCCGAACACCGGGGAGCTGTTTTTT | CASSQLDSPNTGELFF
NA | TRBJ1-1 | TRBV20-1 | many | TGCAGTGCTCGCGGGGGACTCACAATCCGGGAGACTGAAGCTTTCTTT | CSARGGLTIRETEAFF
NA | TRBJ2-1 | TRBV5-1 | many | TGCGCCAGCAGCTTCGGGCCCGGGAGCTCCTACAATGAGCAGTTCTTC | CASSFGPGSSYNEQFF
NA | TRBJ1-1 | TRBV21-1 | many | TGTGCCAGCAGCAAAGACCCAGGCAGATTGAACACTGAAGCTTTCTTT | CASSKDPGRLNTEAFF
NA | TRBJ2-7 | TRBV7-9 | many | TGTGCCAGCAGCGGACGGGGAATGTCGGGCGAGCAGTACTTC | CASSGRGMSGEQYF
TRBD2 | TRBJ2-3 | TRBV5-1 | few | TGCGCCAGCAGCTTGGAACTAGCGGGGAGACCTAGCACAGATACGCAGTATTTT | CASSLELAGRPSTDTQYF
TRBD1 | TRBJ2-3 | TRBV11-2 | many | TGTGCCAGCAGCAATACAGGGGTCAGGACAGATACGCAGTATTTT | CASSNTGVRTDTQYF
TRBD2 | TRBJ2-5 | TRBV20-1 | many | TGCAGTGCTAGAAGGGATAGCGGGGGGGCCCCAGAGACCCAGTACTTC | CSARRDSGGAPETQYF
NA | TRBJ2-5 | TRBV7-6 | NA | TGTGCCAGCAGCTCCCTAAACGGCCCATTGGGGGTGACCCAGTACTTC | CASSSLNGPLGVTQYF
TRBD2 | TRBJ2-7 | TRBV5-1 | many | TGCGCCAGCAGACCGGGACTAGCGACCTACGAGCAGTACTTC | CASRPGLATYEQYF
TRBD2 | TRBJ2-1 | TRBV20-1 | NA | TGCAGTGCTCATAGCGGGGGGTGTTACAATGAGCAGTTCTTC | CSAHSGGCYNEQFF
NA | TRBJ2-2 | TRBV12-3/TRBV12-4 | many | TGTGCCAGCAGTTTCGACTCCGGGGAGCTGTTTTTT | CASSFDSGELFF
NA | TRBJ2-2 | TRBV27 | many | TGTGCCAGCAGTCCAGTCACCGGGGAGCTGTTTTTT | CASSPVTGELFF
NA | TRBJ1-6 | TRBV9 | NA | TGTGCCAGCAGCGTAGCTGGCAACCCGAATTCACCCCTCCACTTT | CASSVAGNPNSPLHF
NA | TRBJ2-5 | TRBV5-1 | many | TGCGCCAGCAGCCCTGAGTCTCCCCAGGAGACCCAGTACTTC | CASSPESPQETQYF